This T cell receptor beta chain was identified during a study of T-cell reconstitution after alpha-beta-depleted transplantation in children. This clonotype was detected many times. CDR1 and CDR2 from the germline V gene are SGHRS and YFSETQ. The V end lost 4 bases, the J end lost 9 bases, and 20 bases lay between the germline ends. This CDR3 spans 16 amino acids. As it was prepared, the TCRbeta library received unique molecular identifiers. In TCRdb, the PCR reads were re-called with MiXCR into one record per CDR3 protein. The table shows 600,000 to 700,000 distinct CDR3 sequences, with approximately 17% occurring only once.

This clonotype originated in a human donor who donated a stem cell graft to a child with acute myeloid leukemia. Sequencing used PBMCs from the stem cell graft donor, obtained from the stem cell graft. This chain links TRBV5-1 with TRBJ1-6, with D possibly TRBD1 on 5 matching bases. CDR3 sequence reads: CASSRDGGEDFSPLHF. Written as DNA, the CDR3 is TGCGCCAGCAGCCGAGATGGGGGAGAAGACTTTTCACCCCTCCACTTT.